The 26 T cell receptor beta chains in this list originate from one sample, sequenced in a study of beta chain features in type 1 diabetes. The investigators reverse transcribed all of the isolated RNA, so they sequenced expressed TCRB transcripts. Clones were sequenced by immunoSEQ multiplex PCR, and TCRdb holds only the in-frame ones, with some missing. The sample holds 200,000 to 250,000 clones, 25% to 30% seen once. The specimen was central memory CD4+ T cells from blood. These receptors came from a young man in good health.

This clone was seen a few times. This rearrangement joins TRBV5-6 to TRBJ2-6, with no clear D. V dropped 0 bases and J dropped 0 bases, with 7 bases sitting between them. This CDR3 contains 16 residues. Germline lookup yields CDR1 SGHDT and CDR2 YYEEEE. As DNA, the CDR3 is TGTGCCAGCAGCTTGGAAGGAAGCTCTGGGGCCAACGTCCTGACTTTC. Translation: CASSLEGSSGANVLTF.

V is TRBV28 and J is TRBJ1-2; no definite D call. V lost 2 bases and J lost 5, with 12 bases in between. Germline V gene data show CDR1 as MDHEN and CDR2 as SYDVKM. This CDR3 comprises 14 residues. The chain's CDR3 is CASSLERVLYGYTF. Here the CDR3 DNA reads TGTGCCAGCAGTTTAGAGAGGGTGTTATATGGCTACACCTTC.

This clone was picked up many times. The rearrangement links TRBV5-1 to TRBJ2-7; D unclear. V was cut by 1 base and J by 4 bases, with 9 bases left in between. Looked up from germline, CDR1 is SGHRS and CDR2 is YFSETQ. The CDR3 extends over 13 amino acids. The CDR3 sequence: CASSLSGEYEQYF. As DNA, the CDR3 is TGCGCCAGCAGCTTGTCTGGGGAATACGAGCAGTACTTC.

The V and J genes are TRBV20-1 and TRBJ2-7, with no clear D. From germline, CDR1 is DFQATT and CDR2 SNEGSKA (reference sequence). V was shortened by 1 base and J by 8 bases, with 9 bases between the two germline ends. The CDR3 has 11 residues. CDR3 nucleotide sequence: TGCAGTGCTAGAGTGCAGTGGCAGCAGTACTTC. It codes for CSARVQWQQYF.

This clone was counted ten times or more. The chain recombines TRBV29-1 with TRBJ2-7, with no clear D. CDR1 is SQVTM and CDR2 is ANQGSEA in the germline V gene. The CDR3 is made up of 11 amino acids. V lost 1 base and J 3 bases, leaving 4 bases between the germline ends. The CDR3 bases are TGCAGCGTTGAAGTAAACTACGAGCAGTACTTC. This translates into CSVEVNYEQYF.

This clone showed up just once. The rearrangement uses TRBV27 and TRBJ2-1, with 8 nucleotides matching TRBD2. Germline CDR1 reads MNHEY; CDR2 reads SMNVEV (reference sequence). With 7 bases clipped from V and 1 base from J, the junction kept 18 bases outside the gene matches. This CDR3 contains 19 residues. CDR3 loop: CASTPSPLSGRGSYNEQFF. The CDR3 coding sequence is TGTGCCAGCACCCCATCCCCGCTCAGCGGGAGAGGTTCCTACAATGAGCAGTTCTTC.

The chain combines TRBV6-6 with TRBJ2-3; unclear D gene. The CDR3 runs to 11 residues. The germline CDR1 and CDR2 sequences are MNHNY and SVGAGI (reference sequence). V was pared by 6 bases and J by 3 bases, with 4 bases between. CDR3 protein: CASRTTDTQYF. For the CDR3, the DNA is TGTGCCAGCAGGACTACAGATACGCAGTATTTT.

This clone has a handful of counts. The chain combines TRBV7-2 with TRBJ2-5; a possible D gene is TRBD1 (7 bases). The CDR3 totals 15 residues. Trimming took 5 bases from V and 2 from J, leaving 15 bases between them. From germline, CDR1 is SGHTA and CDR2 FQGNSA. The chain's CDR3 is CASSPQGGQQETQYF. CDR3 DNA sequence: TGTGCCAGCAGCCCCCAGGGGGGACAGCAAGAGACCCAGTACTTC.

There are a few counts of this clone. The sample holds other DNA sequences that translate to the same CDR3. This sequence joins TRBV7-6 and TRBJ2-3, with D unclear. The CDR3 is 14 residues long. Trimming pared 2 bases from V and 6 bases from J, leaving 12 bases between. CDR1 and CDR2 from the germline V gene are SGHVS and FNYEAQ. CDR3 sequence: CASSLRQAGDTQYF. CDR3 DNA sequence: TGTGCCAGCAGCTTAAGGCAGGCCGGGGATACGCAGTATTTT.

The CDR3 sequence: CASSFYGRDNTEAFF. As DNA, the CDR3 is TGTGCCAGCAGCTTTTATGGACGGGATAACACTGAAGCTTTCTTT. This chain links TRBV7-2 with TRBJ1-1; D remains unclear. V was trimmed by 3 bases and J by 2 bases, leaving 13 bases between them. There are 15 residues in the CDR3. Germline values: CDR1 SGHTA, CDR2 FQGNSA.

This clone was detected ten times or more. The chain carries TRBV10-3 and TRBJ2-3, with D unresolved. Trimming took off 4 bases at V and 5 bases at J, with 10 bases between the two ends. Germline V gene data show CDR1 as ENHRY and CDR2 as SYGVKD. This CDR3 has 13 residues. The CDR3, as DNA: TGTGCCATCAGTGTTACGTTCGAAGATACGCAGTATTTT. Amino acids: CAISVTFEDTQYF.

The chain recombines TRBV5-4 with TRBJ2-6; no firm D call. V was trimmed by 9 bases and J by 2 bases, leaving 18 bases between them. Germline assignment: CDR1 SGHNT and CDR2 YYREEE (reference sequence). CDR3 size: 16 residues. The DNA of the CDR3 is TGTGCCATCTCCCCAGAAAGGAATCCTGGGGCCAACGTCCTGACTTTC. Protein: CAISPERNPGANVLTF.

V usage is TRBV2 and J usage is TRBJ2-7, with a possible D match to TRBD2 (5 bases). The CDR3 totals 13 residues. The germline gives CDR1 SNHLY, CDR2 FYNNEI. The ends were cut back, 8 bases at V and 3 bases at J, with 14 bases in the middle. DNA of the CDR3: TGTGCCAGCTCCGGGGTTGGGGACTACGAGCAGTACTTC. This codes for CASSGVGDYEQYF.

The J gene is TRBJ2-6, the V gene TRBV10-3; D remains unclear. The V gene lost 5 bases and the J gene lost 0 bases, with 5 bases spanning the gap. Looked up from germline, CDR1 is ENHRY and CDR2 is SYGVKD. CDR3 length: 14 residues. In DNA form, the CDR3 reads TGTGCCATCAGTCCAATCTCTGGGGCCAACGTCCTGACTTTC. Its translation is CAISPISGANVLTF.

This clone was counted a single time. The chain links TRBV4-1 to TRBJ2-5; TRBD1 aligns across 8 bases. Germline V lookup: CDR1 MGHRA, CDR2 YSYEKL. The CDR3 loop spans 16 amino acids. Trimming took 4 bases from V and 4 from J; bases not matched to a gene: 11. The CDR3 spells CASSPIGGQARETQYF. In DNA form, the CDR3 reads TGCGCCAGCAGCCCGATAGGGGGACAGGCAAGAGAGACCCAGTACTTC.

This clone was detected many times. The J gene is TRBJ1-2, the V gene TRBV25-1; 11 positions agree with TRBD1. CDR3 length equals 15 residues. V gave up 3 bases and J gave up 7 bases; unmatched junction bases: 7. The V gene's germline CDR1 is MGHDK and CDR2 SYGVNS. CDR3 residues: CASSDRGTGGSGYTF. The CDR3 region has the DNA TGTGCCAGCAGTGACCGCGGGACAGGGGGAAGTGGCTACACCTTC.

The V call is TRBV6-5, the J call TRBJ2-1, with 11 bases that match TRBD2. Trimming cost V 0 bases and J 5 bases; bases outside gene matches: 0. The V gene's germline CDR1 is MNHEY and CDR2 SVGAGI. CDR3 size: 15 residues. DNA of the CDR3: TGTGCCAGCAGTTACTCGACTAGCGGGGACAATGAGCAGTTCTTC. It encodes CASSYSTSGDNEQFF.

In its sample, this clone was seen a few times. The chain has TRBV14 and TRBJ2-2, with D perhaps assigned TRBD1 or TRBD2 (5 bases each). The CDR3 sequence is 14 residues long. The V gene's germline CDR1 is SGHDN and CDR2 FVKESK. Deletions cut 0 bases from V and 6 bases from J, with 8 bases between. Here the CDR3 reads CASSQDLGAGELFF. The CDR3 DNA follows: TGTGCCAGCAGCCAAGATTTGGGGGCCGGGGAGCTGTTTTTT.

In its sample, this clone was seen a few times. The rearrangement joins TRBV6-5 to TRBJ2-7; maybe TRBD1 (5 bases). The germline CDR1 and CDR2 sequences are MNHEY and SVGAGI. This CDR3 has 14 amino acids. V lost 6 bases to trimming and J lost 2 bases, with 14 bases between them. The CDR3 region is CASRPYQGTYEQYF. In DNA form, the CDR3 reads TGTGCCAGCAGACCCTATCAGGGAACCTACGAGCAGTACTTC.

The table lists this clone with a few counts. The chain couples TRBV15 to TRBJ2-7, with D uncertain. This CDR3 region has 16 residues. The germline V gene encodes CDR1 LNHNV and CDR2 YYDKDF (reference sequence). The germline V and J ends were trimmed by 1 base and 4 bases, with 17 bases remaining between them. CDR3 protein: CATSRVLDRAGYEQYF. DNA of the CDR3: TGTGCCACCAGCAGAGTACTGGACCGGGCTGGATACGAGCAGTACTTC.

To note about this clone: This same CDR3 is encoded by further DNA sequences in the sample. The chain joins TRBV29-1 to TRBJ2-7; 7 nucleotides line up with TRBD2. V was pared by 4 bases and J by 0 bases, with 3 bases of the junction left unmatched. This CDR3 has 13 amino acids. Per germline, CDR1 SQVTM and CDR2 ANQGSEA. Here the CDR3 DNA reads TGCAGCGTTGGATGGGGGGGCTCCTACGAGCAGTACTTC. Residues: CSVGWGGSYEQYF.

This clone was found a few times. The chain combines TRBV20-1 with TRBJ2-1, with TRBD1 matching over 7 bases. The CDR3 length is 10 residues. In germline, CDR1 is DFQATT, CDR2 SNEGSKA (reference sequence). With 6 bases clipped from V and 12 bases from J, the junction kept 5 bases outside the gene matches. Here the CDR3 reads CSATGFRQFF. The CDR3 nucleotides are TGCAGTGCGACAGGGTTTCGGCAGTTCTTC.

In its sample, this clone was seen a few times. The V and J genes are TRBV7-2 and TRBJ2-5; D might be TRBD1 or TRBD2, each matching 5 bases. This CDR3 contains 13 residues. Looked up from germline, CDR1 is SGHTA and CDR2 is FQGNSA. Trimming left V 8 bases short and J 3 bases short, with 13 bases between. Here the CDR3 DNA reads TGTGCCAGCGGGAGAGGGACGGAAGAGACCCAGTACTTC. Encoded protein: CASGRGTEETQYF. Together with reference TRBV7-2 and TRBJ2-5, the CDR3 gives the full variable domain: GAGVSQSPSNKVTEKGKDVELRCDPISGHTALYWYRQSLGQGLEFLIYFQGNSAPDKSGLPSDRFSAERTGGSVSTLTIQRTQQEDSAVYLCASGRGTEETQYFGPGTRLLVL.

The DNA for the CDR3 is TGTGCCAGCAGTTTAAACCCCTACGAGCAGTACTTC. Protein product: CASSLNPYEQYF. The chain recombines TRBV28 with TRBJ2-7; D uncertain. The CDR3 is made up of 12 amino acids. Germline CDR1 MDHEN, CDR2 SYDVKM. Trimming removed 2 bases at V and 2 bases at J, with 4 bases between.

This clone was counted a few times. The chain uses TRBV27 and TRBJ2-1; no clear D gene. The CDR3 has 13 amino acids. Germline CDR1 and CDR2: MNHEY and SMNVEV (reference sequence). V shed 0 bases and J shed 8 bases, with 8 bases lying between them. This CDR3 is CASSLSVGDEQFF. The CDR3 bases are TGTGCCAGCAGTTTATCTGTTGGGGATGAGCAGTTCTTC.

The chain employs TRBV7-2 and TRBJ2-7; D may correspond to TRBD1 or TRBD2 (5 bases each). This CDR3 has 13 amino acids. Trimming took off 3 bases at V and 5 bases at J, with 11 bases between the two ends. Germline assignment: CDR1 SGHTA and CDR2 FQGNSA. The CDR3, as DNA: TGTGCCAGCAGCTTTCGGGACCTCCACGAGCAGTACTTC. Residues: CASSFRDLHEQYF.